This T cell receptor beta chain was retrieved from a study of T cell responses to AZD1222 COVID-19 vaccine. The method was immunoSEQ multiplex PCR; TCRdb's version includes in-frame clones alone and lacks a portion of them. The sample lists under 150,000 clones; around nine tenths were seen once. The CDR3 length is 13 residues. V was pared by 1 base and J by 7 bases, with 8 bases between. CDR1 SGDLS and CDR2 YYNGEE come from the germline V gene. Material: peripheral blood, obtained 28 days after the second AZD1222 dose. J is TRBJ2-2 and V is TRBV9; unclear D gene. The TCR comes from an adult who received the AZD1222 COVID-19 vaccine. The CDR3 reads CASSVIQRGELFF. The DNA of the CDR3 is TGTGCCAGCAGCGTAATCCAGCGCGGGGAGCTGTTTTTT.